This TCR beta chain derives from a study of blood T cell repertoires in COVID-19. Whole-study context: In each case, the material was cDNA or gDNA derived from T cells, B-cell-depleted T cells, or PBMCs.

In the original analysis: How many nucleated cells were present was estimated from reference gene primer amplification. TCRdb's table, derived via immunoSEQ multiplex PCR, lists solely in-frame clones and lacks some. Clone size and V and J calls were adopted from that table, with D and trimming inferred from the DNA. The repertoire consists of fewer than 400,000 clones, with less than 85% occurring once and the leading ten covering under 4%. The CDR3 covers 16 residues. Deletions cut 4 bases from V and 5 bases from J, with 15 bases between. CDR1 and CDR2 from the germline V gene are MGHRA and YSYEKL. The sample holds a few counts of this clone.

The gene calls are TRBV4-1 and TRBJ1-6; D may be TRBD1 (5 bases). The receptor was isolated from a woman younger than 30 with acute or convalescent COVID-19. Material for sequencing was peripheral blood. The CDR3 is CASSPSTSGDNSPLHF. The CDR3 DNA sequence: TGCGCCAGCAGCCCTTCGACGTCGGGGGATAATTCACCCCTCCACTTT.